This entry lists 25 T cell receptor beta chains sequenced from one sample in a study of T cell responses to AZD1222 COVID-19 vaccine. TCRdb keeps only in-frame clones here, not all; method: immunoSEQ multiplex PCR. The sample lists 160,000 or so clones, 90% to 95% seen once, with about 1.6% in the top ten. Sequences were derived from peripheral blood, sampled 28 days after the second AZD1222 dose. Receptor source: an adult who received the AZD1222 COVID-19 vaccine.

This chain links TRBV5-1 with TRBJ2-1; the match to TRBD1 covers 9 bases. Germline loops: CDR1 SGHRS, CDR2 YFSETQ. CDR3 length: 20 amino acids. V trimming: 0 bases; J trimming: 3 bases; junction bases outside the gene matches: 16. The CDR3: CASSLAVRFAGTGIYNEQFF. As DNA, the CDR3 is TGCGCCAGCAGCTTGGCGGTTCGTTTTGCCGGGACAGGGATCTACAATGAGCAGTTCTTC.

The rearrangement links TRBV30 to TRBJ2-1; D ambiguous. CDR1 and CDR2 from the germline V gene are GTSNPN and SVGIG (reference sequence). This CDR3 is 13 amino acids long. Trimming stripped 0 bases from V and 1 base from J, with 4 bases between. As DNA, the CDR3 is TGTGCCTGGAGTGTGGGGTCCTACAATGAGCAGTTCTTC. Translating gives CAWSVGSYNEQFF.

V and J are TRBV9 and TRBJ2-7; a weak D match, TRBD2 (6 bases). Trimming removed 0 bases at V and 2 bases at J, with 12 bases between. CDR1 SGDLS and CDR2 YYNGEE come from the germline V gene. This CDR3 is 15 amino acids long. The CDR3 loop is CASSVAGTAPYEQYF. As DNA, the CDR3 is TGTGCCAGCAGCGTAGCAGGGACTGCCCCCTACGAGCAGTACTTC.

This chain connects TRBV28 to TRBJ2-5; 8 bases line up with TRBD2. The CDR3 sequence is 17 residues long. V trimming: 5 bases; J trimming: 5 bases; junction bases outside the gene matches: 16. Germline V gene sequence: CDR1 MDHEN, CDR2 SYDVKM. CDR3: CASSRGRIAGSGETQYF. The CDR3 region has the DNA TGTGCCAGCAGTCGCGGGAGGATAGCGGGATCCGGTGAGACCCAGTACTTC. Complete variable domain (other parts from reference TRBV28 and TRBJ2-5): DVKVTQSSRYLVKRTGEKVFLECVQDMDHENMFWYRQDPGLGLRLIYFSYDVKMKEKGDIPEGYSVSREKKERFSLILESASTNQTSMYLCASSRGRIAGSGETQYFGPGTRLLVL.

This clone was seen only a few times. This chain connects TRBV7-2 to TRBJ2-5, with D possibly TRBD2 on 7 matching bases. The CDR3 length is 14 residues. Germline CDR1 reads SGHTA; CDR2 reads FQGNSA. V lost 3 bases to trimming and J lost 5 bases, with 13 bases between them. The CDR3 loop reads CASSFRGGWETQYF. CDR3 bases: TGTGCCAGCAGCTTTCGCGGGGGCTGGGAGACCCAGTACTTC.

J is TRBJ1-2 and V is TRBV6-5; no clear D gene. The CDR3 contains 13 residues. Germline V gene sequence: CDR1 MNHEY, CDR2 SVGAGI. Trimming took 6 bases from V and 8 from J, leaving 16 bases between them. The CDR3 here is CASSYQSEDGYTF. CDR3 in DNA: TGTGCCAGCAGCTATCAATCGGAGGACGGCTACACCTTC.

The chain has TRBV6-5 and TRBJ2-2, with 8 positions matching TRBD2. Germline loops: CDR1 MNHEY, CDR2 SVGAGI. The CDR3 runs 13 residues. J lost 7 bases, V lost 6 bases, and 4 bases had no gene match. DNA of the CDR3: TGTGCCAGCAGGGATAGCGGGATCGGGGAGCTGTTTTTT. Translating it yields CASRDSGIGELFF.

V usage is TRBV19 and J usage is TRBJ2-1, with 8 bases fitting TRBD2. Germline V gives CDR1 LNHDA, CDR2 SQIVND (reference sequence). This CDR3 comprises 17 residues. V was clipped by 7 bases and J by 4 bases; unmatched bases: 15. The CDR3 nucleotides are TGTGCCAGTATAGGGGGGGTAGCGGGACGGACGTACAATGAGCAGTTCTTC. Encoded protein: CASIGGVAGRTYNEQFF.

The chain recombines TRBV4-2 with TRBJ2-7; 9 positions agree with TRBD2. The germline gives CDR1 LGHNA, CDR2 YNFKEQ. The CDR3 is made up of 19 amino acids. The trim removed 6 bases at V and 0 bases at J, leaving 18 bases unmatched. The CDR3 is CASSRSSFSGGKSSYEQYF. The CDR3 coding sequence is TGTGCCAGCAGTCGATCCAGTTTTAGCGGGGGAAAGAGCTCCTACGAGCAGTACTTC.

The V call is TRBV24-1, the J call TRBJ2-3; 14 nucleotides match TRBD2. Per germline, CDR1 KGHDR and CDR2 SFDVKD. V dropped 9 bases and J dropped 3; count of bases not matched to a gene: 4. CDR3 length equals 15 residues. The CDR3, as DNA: TGTGCCACCGGGACTAGCGGGAGTTGGACAGATACGCAGTATTTT. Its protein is CATGTSGSWTDTQYF.

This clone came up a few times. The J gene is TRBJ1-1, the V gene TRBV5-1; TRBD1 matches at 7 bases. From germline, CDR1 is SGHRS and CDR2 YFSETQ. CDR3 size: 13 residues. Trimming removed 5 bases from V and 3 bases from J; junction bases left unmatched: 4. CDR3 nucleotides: TGCGCCAGCAGACTTGGACAGGACACTGAAGCTTTCTTT. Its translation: CASRLGQDTEAFF. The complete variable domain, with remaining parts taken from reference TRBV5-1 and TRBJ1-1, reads KAGVTQTPRYLIKTRGQQVTLSCSPISGHRSVSWYQQTPGQGLQFLFEYFSETQRNKGNFPGRFSGRQFSNSRSEMNVSTLELGDSALYLCASRLGQDTEAFFGQGTRLTVV.

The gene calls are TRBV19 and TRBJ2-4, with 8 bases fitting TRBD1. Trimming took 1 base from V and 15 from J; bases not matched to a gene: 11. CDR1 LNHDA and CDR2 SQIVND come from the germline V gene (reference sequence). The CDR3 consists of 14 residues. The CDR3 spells CASSIGTGSESLYF. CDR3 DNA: TGTGCCAGTAGTATAGGGACAGGGTCGGAGTCCCTGTACTTC.

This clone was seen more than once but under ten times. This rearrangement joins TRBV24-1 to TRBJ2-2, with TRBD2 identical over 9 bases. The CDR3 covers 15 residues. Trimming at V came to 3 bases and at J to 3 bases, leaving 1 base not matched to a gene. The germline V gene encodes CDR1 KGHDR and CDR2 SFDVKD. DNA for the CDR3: TGTGCCACCAGTGATAGGACTAGCGACACCGGGGAGCTGTTTTTT. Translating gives CATSDRTSDTGELFF.

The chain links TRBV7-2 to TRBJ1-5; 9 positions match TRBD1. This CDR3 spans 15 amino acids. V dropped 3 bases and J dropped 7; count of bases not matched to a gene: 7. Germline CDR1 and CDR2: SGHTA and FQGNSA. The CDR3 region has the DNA TGTGCCAGCAGCTTGAGGACAGGGGTTCTGCAGCCCCAGCATTTT. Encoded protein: CASSLRTGVLQPQHF. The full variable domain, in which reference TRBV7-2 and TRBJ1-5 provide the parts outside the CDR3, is GAGVSQSPSNKVTEKGKDVELRCDPISGHTALYWYRQSLGQGLEFLIYFQGNSAPDKSGLPSDRFSAERTGGSVSTLTIQRTQQEDSAVYLCASSLRTGVLQPQHFGDGTRLSIL.

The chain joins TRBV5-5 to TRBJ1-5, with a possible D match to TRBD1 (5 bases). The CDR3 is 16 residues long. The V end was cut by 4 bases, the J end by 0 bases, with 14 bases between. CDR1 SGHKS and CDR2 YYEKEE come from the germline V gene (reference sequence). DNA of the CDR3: TGTGCCAGCAGCACAGGACGGACTATTAGCAATCAGCCCCAGCATTTT. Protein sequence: CASSTGRTISNQPQHF.

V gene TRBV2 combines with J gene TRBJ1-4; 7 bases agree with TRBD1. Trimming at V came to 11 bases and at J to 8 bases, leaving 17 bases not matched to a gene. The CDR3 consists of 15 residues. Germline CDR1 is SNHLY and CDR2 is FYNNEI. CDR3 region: CARALTRQGGEKLFF. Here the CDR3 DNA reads TGTGCCCGCGCGCTTACGCGACAGGGTGGAGAAAAACTGTTTTTT. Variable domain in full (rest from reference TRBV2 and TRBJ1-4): EPEVTQTPSHQVTQMGQEVILRCVPISNHLYFYWYRQILGQKVEFLVSFYNNEISEKSEIFDDQFSVERPDGSNFTLKIRSTKLEDSAMYFCARALTRQGGEKLFFGSGTQLSVL.

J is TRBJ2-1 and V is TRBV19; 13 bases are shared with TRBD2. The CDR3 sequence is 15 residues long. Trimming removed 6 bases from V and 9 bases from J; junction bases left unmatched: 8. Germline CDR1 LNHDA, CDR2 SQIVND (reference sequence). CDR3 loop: CASRPTSGRFSEQFF. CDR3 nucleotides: TGTGCCAGTAGACCGACTAGCGGGAGGTTCAGTGAGCAGTTCTTC.

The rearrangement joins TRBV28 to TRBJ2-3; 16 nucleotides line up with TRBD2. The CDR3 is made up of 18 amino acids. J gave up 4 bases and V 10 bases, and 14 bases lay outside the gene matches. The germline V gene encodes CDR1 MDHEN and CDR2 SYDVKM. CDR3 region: CANLSGTSGRARPDTQYF. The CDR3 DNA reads TGTGCCAACCTATCCGGGACTAGCGGGAGGGCCAGGCCAGATACGCAGTATTTT.

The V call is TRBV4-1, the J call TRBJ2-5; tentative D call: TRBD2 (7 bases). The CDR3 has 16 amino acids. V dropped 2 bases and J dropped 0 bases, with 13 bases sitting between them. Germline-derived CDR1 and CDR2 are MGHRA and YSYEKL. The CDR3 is CASSQIRGGDQETQYF. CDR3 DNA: TGCGCCAGCAGCCAAATTAGGGGGGGGGACCAAGAGACCCAGTACTTC.

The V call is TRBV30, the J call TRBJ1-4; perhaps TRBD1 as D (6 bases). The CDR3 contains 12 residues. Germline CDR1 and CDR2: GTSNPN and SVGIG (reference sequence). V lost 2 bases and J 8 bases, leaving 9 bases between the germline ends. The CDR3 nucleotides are TGTGCCTGGAGTTTCACAGGGGAAAAACTGTTTTTT. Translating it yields CAWSFTGEKLFF.

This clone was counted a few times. This CDR3 is CASSLVPTGELFF. CDR3 nucleotide sequence: TGTGCCAGCAGCTTAGTCCCCACCGGGGAGCTGTTTTTT. This chain joins TRBV11-2 and TRBJ2-2; D remains unclear. Trimming pared 1 base from V and 4 bases from J, leaving 4 bases between. The CDR3 loop spans 13 amino acids. The V gene's germline CDR1 is SGHAT and CDR2 FQNNGV.

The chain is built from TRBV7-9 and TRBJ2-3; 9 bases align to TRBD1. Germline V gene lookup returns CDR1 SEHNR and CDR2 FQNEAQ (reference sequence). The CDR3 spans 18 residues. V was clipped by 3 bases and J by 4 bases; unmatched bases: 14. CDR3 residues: CASSFGTGQGNMADTQYF. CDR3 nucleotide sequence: TGTGCCAGCAGCTTTGGTACAGGACAGGGGAACATGGCAGATACGCAGTATTTT.

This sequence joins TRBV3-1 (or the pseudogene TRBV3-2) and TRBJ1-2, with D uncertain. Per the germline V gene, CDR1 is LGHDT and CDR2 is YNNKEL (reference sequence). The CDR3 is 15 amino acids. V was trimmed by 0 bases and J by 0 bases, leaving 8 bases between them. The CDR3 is CASSQDLNPNYGYTF. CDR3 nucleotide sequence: TGTGCCAGCAGCCAAGACCTAAACCCTAACTATGGCTACACCTTC.

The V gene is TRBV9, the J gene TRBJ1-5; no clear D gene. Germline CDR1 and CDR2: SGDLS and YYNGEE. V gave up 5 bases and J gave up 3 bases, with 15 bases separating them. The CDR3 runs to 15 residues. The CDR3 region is CASRSPLGNNQPQHF. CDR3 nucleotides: TGTGCCAGCAGGAGTCCGCTAGGTAACAATCAGCCCCAGCATTTT.

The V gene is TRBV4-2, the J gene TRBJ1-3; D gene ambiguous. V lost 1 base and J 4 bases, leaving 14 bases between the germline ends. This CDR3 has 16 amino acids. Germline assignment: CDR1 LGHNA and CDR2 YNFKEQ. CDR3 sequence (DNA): TGTGCCAGCAGCCAAGCTTTCGGTGGCGTCGGAAACACCATATATTTT. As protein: CASSQAFGGVGNTIYF.